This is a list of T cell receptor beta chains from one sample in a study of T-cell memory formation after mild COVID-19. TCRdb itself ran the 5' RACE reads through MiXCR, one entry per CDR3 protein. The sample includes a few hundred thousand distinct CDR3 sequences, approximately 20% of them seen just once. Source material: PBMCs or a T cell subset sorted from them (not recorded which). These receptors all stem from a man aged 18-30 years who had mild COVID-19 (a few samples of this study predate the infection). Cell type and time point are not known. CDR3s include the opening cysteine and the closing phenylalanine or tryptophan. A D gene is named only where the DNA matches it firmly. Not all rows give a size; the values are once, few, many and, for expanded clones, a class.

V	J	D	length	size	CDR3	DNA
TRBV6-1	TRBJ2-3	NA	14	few	CASGRSFSTDTQYF	TGTGCCAGCGGACGGAGCTTTAGCACAGATACGCAGTATTTT
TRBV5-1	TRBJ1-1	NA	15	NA	CASSYATGEGTEAFF	TGCGCCAGCAGCTACGCGACAGGCGAGGGCACTGAAGCTTTCTTT
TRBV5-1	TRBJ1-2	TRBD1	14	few	CASSTGQGANSYTF	TGCGCCAGCAGCACTGGACAGGGGGCGAATAGCTACACCTTC
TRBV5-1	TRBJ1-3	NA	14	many	CASSPRDSGNTIYF	TGCGCCAGCAGCCCTAGGGACTCTGGAAACACCATATATTTT
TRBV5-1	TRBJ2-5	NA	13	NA	CASSLAEVATQYF	TGCGCCAGCAGCTTGGCTGAGGTTGCGACCCAGTACTTC
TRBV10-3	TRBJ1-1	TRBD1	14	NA	CAATGGKGNTEAFF	TGTGCCGCAACAGGGGGCAAGGGGAACACTGAAGCTTTCTTT
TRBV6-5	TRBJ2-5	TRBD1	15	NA	CASSYSGQNQETQYF	TGTGCCAGCAGTTACTCGGGACAGAACCAAGAGACCCAGTACTTC
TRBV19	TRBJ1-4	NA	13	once	CASRTGRREKLFF	TGTGCCAGTAGAACAGGGCGGCGTGAAAAACTGTTTTTT
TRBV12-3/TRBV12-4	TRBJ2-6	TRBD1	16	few	CASRTGTASGANVLTF	TGTGCCAGCAGAACCGGGACAGCCTCTGGGGCCAACGTCCTGACTTTC
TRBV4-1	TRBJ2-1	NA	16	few	CASSHVSMSSYNEQFF	TGCGCCAGCAGCCATGTCTCGATGAGCTCCTACAATGAGCAGTTCTTC
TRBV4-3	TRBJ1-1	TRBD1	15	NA	CASSQERGRPSEAFF	TGCGCCAGCAGCCAAGAAAGGGGGCGGCCCTCTGAAGCTTTCTTT
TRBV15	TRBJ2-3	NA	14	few	CATSRPVPTDTQYF	TGTGCCACCAGCAGACCCGTCCCCACAGATACGCAGTATTTT
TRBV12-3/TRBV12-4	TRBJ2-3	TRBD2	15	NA	CASRIAGGGTDTQYF	TGTGCCAGCAGGATAGCGGGGGGCGGCACAGATACGCAGTATTTT
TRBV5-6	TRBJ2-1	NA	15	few	CASSLGGALYNEQFF	TGTGCCAGCAGCTTGGGAGGGGCCCTCTACAATGAGCAGTTCTTC
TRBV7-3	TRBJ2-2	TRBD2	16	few	CASSSGGLRRTGELFF	TGTGCCAGCAGCTCGGGGGGACTACGTCGCACCGGGGAGCTGTTTTTT
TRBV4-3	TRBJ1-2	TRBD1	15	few	CASSQDARGQDGYTF	TGCGCCAGCAGCCAAGACGCCAGGGGGCAGGATGGCTACACCTTC
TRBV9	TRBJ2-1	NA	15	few	CASSEGLFAYNEQFF	TGTGCCAGCAGTGAGGGACTTTTTGCCTACAATGAGCAGTTCTTC
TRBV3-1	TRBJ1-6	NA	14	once	CASSHRDGNSPLHF	TGTGCCAGCAGCCACCGGGACGGGAATTCACCCCTCCACTTT
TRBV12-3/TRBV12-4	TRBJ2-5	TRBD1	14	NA	CASSSRDREETQYF	TGTGCCAGCAGCTCCCGGGACAGGGAAGAGACCCAGTACTTC
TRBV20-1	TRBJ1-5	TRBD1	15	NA	CSARDRRMSREAQHF	TGCAGTGCCAGGGACAGGCGGATGAGCCGGGAAGCCCAGCATTTT
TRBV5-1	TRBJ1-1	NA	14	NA	CASSFGIMNTEAFF	TGCGCCAGCAGCTTCGGCATTATGAACACTGAAGCTTTCTTT
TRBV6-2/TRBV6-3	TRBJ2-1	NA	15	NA	CASSRTKTDYNEQFF	TGTGCCAGCAGCCGCACAAAGACGGATTACAATGAGCAGTTCTTC
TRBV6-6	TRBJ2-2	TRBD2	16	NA	CASGGSGGSTTGELFF	TGTGCCAGCGGGGGTAGCGGGGGGTCGACCACCGGGGAGCTGTTTTTT
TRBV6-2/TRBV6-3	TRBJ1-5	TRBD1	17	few	CASSYLGTGYSNQPQHF	TGTGCCAGCAGTTACCTGGGGACAGGTTATAGCAATCAGCCCCAGCATTTT
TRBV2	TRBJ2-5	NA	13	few	CASRRGTQETQYF	TGTGCCAGCCGTAGGGGGACTCAAGAGACCCAGTACTTC
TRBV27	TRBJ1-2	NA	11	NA	CASSFSGRYTF	TGTGCCAGCAGTTTTTCAGGGCGCTACACCTTC
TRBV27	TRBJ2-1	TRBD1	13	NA	CASRSQGANEQFF	TGTGCCAGCAGATCTCAGGGGGCGAATGAGCAGTTCTTC
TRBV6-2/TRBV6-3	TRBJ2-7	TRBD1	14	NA	CASSSGQGNYEQYF	TGTGCCAGCAGTTCCGGACAGGGGAACTACGAGCAGTACTTC
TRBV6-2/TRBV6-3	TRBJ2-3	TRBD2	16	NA	CASSGLAGGLIDTQYF	TGTGCCAGCAGCGGACTAGCGGGGGGGCTCATAGATACGCAGTATTTT
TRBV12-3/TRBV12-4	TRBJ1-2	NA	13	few	CASSLRQEYGYTF	TGTGCCAGCAGTTTACGGCAGGAGTATGGCTACACCTTC
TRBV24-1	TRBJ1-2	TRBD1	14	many	CATSDRDRAYGYTF	TGTGCCACCAGTGATCGGGACAGGGCCTATGGCTACACCTTC
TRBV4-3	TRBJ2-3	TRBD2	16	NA	CASSPRRTSGTDTQYF	TGCGCCAGCAGCCCGCGCCGGACTAGCGGCACAGATACGCAGTATTTT
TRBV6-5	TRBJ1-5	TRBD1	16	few	CASSPGQGRSNQPQHF	TGTGCCAGCAGCCCGGGACAGGGGCGCAGCAATCAGCCCCAGCATTTT
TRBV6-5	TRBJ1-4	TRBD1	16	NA	CASSGTGYIGNEKLFF	TGTGCCAGCAGTGGGACAGGGTACATCGGGAATGAAAAACTGTTTTTT
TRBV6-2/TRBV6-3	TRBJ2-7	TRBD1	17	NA	CASSPHNRDRGSNEQYF	TGTGCCAGCAGTCCTCACAACCGGGACAGGGGAAGCAACGAGCAGTACTTC
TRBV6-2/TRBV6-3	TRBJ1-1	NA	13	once	CARGVSVRTEAFF	TGTGCCCGCGGGGTGTCAGTGAGGACTGAAGCTTTCTTT
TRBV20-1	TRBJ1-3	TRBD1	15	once	CSATTGLSSGNTIYF	TGCAGTGCTACGACAGGGTTGAGCTCTGGAAACACCATATATTTT
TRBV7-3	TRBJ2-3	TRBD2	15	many	CASSAGLGYTDTQYF	TGTGCCAGCAGTGCGGGACTAGGATACACAGATACGCAGTATTTT
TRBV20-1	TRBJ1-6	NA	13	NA	CSARPYYNSPLHF	TGCAGTGCTAGACCTTACTATAATTCACCCCTCCACTTT
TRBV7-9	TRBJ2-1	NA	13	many	CASILDSYNEQFF	TGTGCCAGCATCTTGGACAGTTACAATGAGCAGTTCTTC
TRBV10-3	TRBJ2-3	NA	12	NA	CAISGSTDTQYF	TGTGCCATTTCTGGGAGCACAGATACGCAGTATTTT
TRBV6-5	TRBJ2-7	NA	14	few	CASSRGYPKSEQYF	TGTGCCAGCAGTCGGGGGTATCCGAAGAGCGAGCAGTACTTC
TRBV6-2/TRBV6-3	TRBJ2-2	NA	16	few	CASSYVVAVNTGELFF	TGTGCCAGCAGTTACGTCGTAGCGGTAAACACCGGGGAGCTGTTTTTT
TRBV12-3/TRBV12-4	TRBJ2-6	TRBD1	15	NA	CASSGQGAGANVLTF	TGTGCCAGCAGTGGACAGGGGGCTGGGGCCAACGTCCTGACTTTC
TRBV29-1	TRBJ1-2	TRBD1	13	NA	CSVRTGTNYGYTF	TGCAGCGTTAGGACAGGGACTAACTATGGCTACACCTTC
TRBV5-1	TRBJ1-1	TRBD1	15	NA	CASSLTGTVNTEAFF	TGCGCCAGCAGCTTGACCGGGACAGTGAACACTGAAGCTTTCTTT
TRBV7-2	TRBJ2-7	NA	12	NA	CASSIRGYEQYF	TGTGCCAGCAGCATAAGGGGTTACGAGCAGTACTTC
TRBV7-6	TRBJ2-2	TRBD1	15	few	CASSIGQGGTGELFF	TGTGCCAGCAGCATTGGACAGGGTGGGACCGGGGAGCTGTTTTTT
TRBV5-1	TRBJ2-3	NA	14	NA	CASSSAGAKDTQYF	TGCGCCAGCAGCTCGGCGGGGGCGAAGGATACGCAGTATTTT
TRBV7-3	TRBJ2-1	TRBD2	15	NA	CASSLGRGGRNEQFF	TGTGCCAGCAGCTTAGGACGGGGGGGTCGCAATGAGCAGTTCTTC
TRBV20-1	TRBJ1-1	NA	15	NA	CSARRNRDMNTEAFF	TGCAGTGCTAGGCGAAACAGGGACATGAACACTGAAGCTTTCTTT
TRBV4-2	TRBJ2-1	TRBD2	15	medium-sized	CASSQASGGANEQFF	TGTGCCAGCAGCCAAGCTAGCGGGGGGGCCAATGAGCAGTTCTTC
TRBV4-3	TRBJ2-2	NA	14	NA	CASSQGMGTGELFF	TGCGCCAGCAGCCAAGGGATGGGCACCGGGGAGCTGTTTTTT
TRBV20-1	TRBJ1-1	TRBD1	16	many	CSANNPQGARGTEAFF	TGCAGTGCTAATAACCCACAGGGGGCACGCGGGACTGAAGCTTTCTTT
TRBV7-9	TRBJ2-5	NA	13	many	CASRRPGEETQYF	TGTGCCAGCCGCCGTCCCGGGGAGGAGACCCAGTACTTC
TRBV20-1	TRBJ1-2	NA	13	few	CSAPARDVYGYTF	TGCAGTGCTCCCGCCCGGGACGTCTATGGCTACACCTTC
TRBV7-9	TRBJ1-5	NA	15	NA	CASSVGPGMGQPQHF	TGTGCCAGCAGCGTAGGACCAGGGATGGGCCAGCCCCAGCATTTT